The 22 T cell receptor beta chains in this list originate from one sample, sequenced in a study of technical replicates of blood from several donors. TCRdb's copy holds only in-frame clones and misses some; the assay was immunoSEQ multiplex PCR. Found here are some 17,000 clones, 86% of them singletons; the top ten hold about 10%. Sequencing was done on a sample of PBMCs. These receptors originate from a human donor in good health.

The V and J genes are TRBV2 and TRBJ2-2; 9 bases line up with TRBD1. The J segment lost 5 bases and the V segment lost 6 bases, leaving 7 bases of the junction unmatched. The CDR3 consists of 15 residues. Germline V CDR1 and CDR2: SNHLY, FYNNEI. CDR3 region: CASRGDRGLTGELFF. CDR3 DNA: TGTGCCAGCAGAGGCGACAGGGGGTTAACCGGGGAGCTGTTTTTT. Together with reference TRBV2 and TRBJ2-2, the CDR3 gives the full variable domain: EPEVTQTPSHQVTQMGQEVILRCVPISNHLYFYWYRQILGQKVEFLVSFYNNEISEKSEIFDDQFSVERPDGSNFTLKIRSTKLEDSAMYFCASRGDRGLTGELFFGEGSRLTVL.

V is TRBV25-1 and J is TRBJ2-1, with D possibly TRBD2 on 6 matching bases. This CDR3 has 16 residues. Per the germline V gene, CDR1 is MGHDK and CDR2 is SYGVNS. Trimming shortened V by 4 bases and J by 1 base, and 14 bases separated the two germline ends. The CDR3 region is CASSVTGTSSYNEQFF. The CDR3 DNA follows: TGTGCCAGCAGTGTGACGGGGACTTCTTCCTACAATGAGCAGTTCTTC.

The chain links TRBV5-1 to TRBJ2-2, with D possibly being TRBD1 (5 bases). The germline V gene has CDR1 SGHRS and CDR2 YFSETQ. V gave up 4 bases and J gave up 6 bases, with 13 bases separating them. The CDR3 length is 14 residues. CDR3 amino acids: CASSMGLQAGELFF. The CDR3 DNA is TGCGCCAGCAGCATGGGGCTACAGGCCGGGGAGCTGTTTTTT.

This chain joins TRBV6-5 and TRBJ2-7, with D perhaps TRBD1 (6 bases). Trimming shortened V by 0 bases and J by 2 bases, and 11 bases separated the two germline ends. The CDR3 has 15 residues. Germline-derived CDR1 and CDR2 are MNHEY and SVGAGI. Written as DNA, the CDR3 is TGTGCCAGCAGTTACTCGGCAGGGGACACCTACGAGCAGTACTTC. Its translation: CASSYSAGDTYEQYF.

This chain's CDR3 is CASSTGGGNEKLFF. The CDR3 nucleotides read TGTGCCAGCAGCACAGGGGGCGGGAATGAAAAACTGTTTTTT. This chain joins TRBV28 and TRBJ1-4; 9 bases map to TRBD1. Per the germline V gene, CDR1 is MDHEN and CDR2 is SYDVKM. The CDR3 covers 14 residues. Trimming took 6 bases from V and 5 from J; bases not matched to a gene: 4.

The CDR3 here is CASSYLGRGSDTQYF. CDR3 DNA sequence: TGTGCCAGCAGTTACTTGGGTAGGGGCTCAGATACGCAGTATTTT. The rearrangement links TRBV6-5 to TRBJ2-3, with a possible D match to TRBD1 (5 bases). The length of the CDR3 is 15 residues. V dropped 1 base and J dropped 4 bases, with 12 bases sitting between them. Germline assignment: CDR1 MNHEY and CDR2 SVGAGI.

The chain employs TRBV28 and TRBJ1-2; 7 nucleotides match TRBD1. Germline trimming cut 6 bases from V and 5 bases from J; bases unmatched to any gene: 6. There are 13 residues in the CDR3. CDR1 is MDHEN and CDR2 is SYDVKM in the germline V gene. In DNA form, the CDR3 reads TGTGCCAGCAGAGGGACAGTCTTTTATGGCTACACCTTC. This codes for CASRGTVFYGYTF.

V gene TRBV19 combines with J gene TRBJ1-2; 11 positions match TRBD1. The CDR3 sequence is 14 residues long. V was clipped by 6 bases and J by 6 bases; unmatched bases: 6. The germline V gene has CDR1 LNHDA and CDR2 SQIVND (reference sequence). The CDR3 bases are TGTGCCAGTAGGGGGACAGGGGGTTCGGATGGCTACACCTTC. This gives the protein CASRGTGGSDGYTF.

V and J are TRBV4-1 and TRBJ2-2, with 9 bases aligning to TRBD1. The length of the CDR3 is 17 residues. The germline V gene encodes CDR1 MGHRA and CDR2 YSYEKL. V was pared by 3 bases and J by 7 bases, with 12 bases of the junction left unmatched. The CDR3 is CASSHGGSGTGIGELFF. The CDR3, as DNA: TGCGCCAGCAGCCACGGGGGTTCCGGGACAGGGATCGGGGAGCTGTTTTTT.

The V gene is TRBV7-9, the J gene TRBJ1-1, with unresolved D. The germline V and J ends were trimmed by 0 bases and 2 bases, with 7 bases remaining between them. Germline V gives CDR1 SEHNR, CDR2 FQNEAQ (reference sequence). CDR3 length: 14 amino acids. The CDR3 loop reads CASSLAAVNTEAFF. CDR3 sequence (DNA): TGTGCCAGCAGCTTAGCGGCCGTAAACACTGAAGCTTTCTTT.

A single count supports this clone. V is TRBV5-1 and J is TRBJ2-3; maybe TRBD2 (5 bases). The CDR3 totals 15 residues. Germline-derived CDR1 and CDR2 are SGHRS and YFSETQ. Trimming took off 0 bases at V and 3 bases at J, with 11 bases between the two ends. The CDR3 loop is CASSLAGKGTDTQYF. The CDR3 region has the DNA TGCGCCAGCAGCTTGGCCGGGAAGGGAACAGATACGCAGTATTTT.

The chain carries TRBV13 and TRBJ2-7; D possibly corresponds to TRBD2 (7 bases). Per germline, CDR1 PRHDT and CDR2 FYEKMQ (reference sequence). This CDR3 comprises 14 residues. V lost 5 bases and J 5 bases, leaving 16 bases between the germline ends. This CDR3 reads CASSVTPGGHEQYF. In DNA, the CDR3 is TGTGCCAGCAGCGTAACCCCGGGGGGCCACGAGCAGTACTTC.

This clone was seen a few times. The chain is built from TRBV2 and TRBJ2-3; the match to TRBD2 covers 12 bases. Germline V gene data show CDR1 as SNHLY and CDR2 as FYNNEI. This CDR3 has 14 amino acids. Unmatched junction bases numbered 4, after V lost 6 bases and J lost 6 bases. The CDR3: CASRTSGGADTQYF. The CDR3 DNA reads TGTGCCAGCAGGACTAGCGGGGGCGCGGATACGCAGTATTTT.

This chain uses TRBV7-3 with TRBJ1-2; 7 bases line up with TRBD1. CDR1 is SGHTA and CDR2 is FQGTGA in the germline V gene. J lost 6 bases, V lost 4 bases, and 8 bases had no gene match. The CDR3 totals 14 residues. Written as DNA, the CDR3 is TGTGCCAGCAGCTCCGGCACAGGGGAGGATGGCTACACCTTC. This gives the protein CASSSGTGEDGYTF.

The chain joins TRBV19 to TRBJ2-7, with D possibly matching TRBD2 (6 bases). The CDR3 contains 16 residues. The ends were cut back, 0 bases at V and 6 bases at J, with 18 bases in the middle. The germline CDR1 and CDR2 sequences are LNHDA and SQIVND (reference sequence). For the CDR3, the DNA is TGTGCCAGTAGTATAGATCCCGGGACTCCTTTTCTCGAGCAGTACTTC. Translating it yields CASSIDPGTPFLEQYF.

The chain is built from TRBV21-1 and TRBJ1-1; TRBD1 is the table's D call, not checked against the DNA. TRBV21-1 is listed as a pseudogene. The CDR3 sequence is 15 residues long. CDR3 DNA: TGTGCCAGCAGCAAAGGGACAGGGGAGGGCACTGAAGCTTTCTTT. It is translated as CASSKGTGEGTEAFF.

The chain links TRBV9 to TRBJ2-1; 7 bases are a match to TRBD1. CDR3 length: 15 amino acids. V lost 4 bases, J lost 2 bases, and 6 bases stayed unmatched. Germline CDR1 SGDLS, CDR2 YYNGEE. DNA of the CDR3: TGTGCCAGCAGCTCGACAGGGTCCCCCTACAATGAGCAGTTCTTC. It codes for CASSSTGSPYNEQFF.

The chain joins TRBV19 to TRBJ2-6, with TRBD2 identical over 13 bases. From germline, CDR1 is LNHDA and CDR2 SQIVND (reference sequence). CDR3 size: 20 residues. V dropped 4 bases and J dropped 0; count of bases not matched to a gene: 9. The chain's CDR3 is CASSTPGLAGWFSGANVLTF. In DNA form, the CDR3 reads TGTGCCAGTAGTACCCCGGGACTAGCGGGATGGTTCTCTGGGGCCAACGTCCTGACTTTC.

This sequence joins TRBV11-2 and TRBJ2-2; 7 bases fit TRBD1. The CDR3 covers 16 residues. Trimming removed 5 bases from V and 7 bases from J; junction bases left unmatched: 13. Per the germline V gene, CDR1 is SGHAT and CDR2 is FQNNGV. The CDR3 nucleotides read TGTGCCAGCAGCGGTAACACAGGGGCGAGGGGCGGGGAGCTGTTTTTT. This sequence encodes CASSGNTGARGGELFF.

The CDR3 bases are TGCGCCAGCAGCTTGTCCGGGACAGGGAACTATGGCTACACCTTC. It yields the protein CASSLSGTGNYGYTF. The V call is TRBV5-1, the J call TRBJ1-2; TRBD1 matches at 9 bases. Looked up from germline, CDR1 is SGHRS and CDR2 is YFSETQ. The CDR3 is 15 residues long. With V trimmed by 1 base and J by 2 bases, 3 bases remained unmatched.

CDR3 protein: CASRAGVGETQYF. CDR3 in DNA: TGTGCCAGCAGAGCGGGAGTCGGGGAGACCCAGTACTTC. The chain uses TRBV25-1 and TRBJ2-5, with 8 bases that match TRBD2. With V trimmed by 6 bases and J by 5 bases, 5 bases remained unmatched. CDR3 size: 13 residues. Germline V gives CDR1 MGHDK, CDR2 SYGVNS.

The chain joins TRBV7-6 to TRBJ2-5; TRBD2 might be the D (6 bases). Trimming stripped 2 bases from V and 3 bases from J, with 13 bases between. This CDR3 spans 15 amino acids. Per germline, CDR1 SGHVS and CDR2 FNYEAQ. CDR3 nucleotide sequence: TGTGCCAGCAGCTTAACCCCGGGAGACGAAGAGACCCAGTACTTC. Encoded protein: CASSLTPGDEETQYF.